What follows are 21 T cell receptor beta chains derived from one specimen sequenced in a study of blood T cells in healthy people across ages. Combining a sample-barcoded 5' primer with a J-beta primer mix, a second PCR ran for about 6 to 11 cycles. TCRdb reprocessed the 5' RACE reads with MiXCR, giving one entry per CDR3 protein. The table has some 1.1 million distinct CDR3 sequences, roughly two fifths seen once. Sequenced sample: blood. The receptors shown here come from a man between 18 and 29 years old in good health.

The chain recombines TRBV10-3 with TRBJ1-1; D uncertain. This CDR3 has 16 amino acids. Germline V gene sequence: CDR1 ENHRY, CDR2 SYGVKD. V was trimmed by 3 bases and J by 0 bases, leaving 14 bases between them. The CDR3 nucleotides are TGTGCCATCAGTGATTCCCGGGGTGGACTGAACACTGAAGCTTTCTTT. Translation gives CAISDSRGGLNTEAFF.

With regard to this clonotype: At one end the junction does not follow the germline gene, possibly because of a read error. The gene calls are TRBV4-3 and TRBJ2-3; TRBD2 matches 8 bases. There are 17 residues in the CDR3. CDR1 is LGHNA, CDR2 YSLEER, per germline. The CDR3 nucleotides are TGCGCCACCAGCCAAGACGGTACTAGCGGTTACACAGATACGCAGTATTTT. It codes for CATSQDGTSGYTDTQYF.

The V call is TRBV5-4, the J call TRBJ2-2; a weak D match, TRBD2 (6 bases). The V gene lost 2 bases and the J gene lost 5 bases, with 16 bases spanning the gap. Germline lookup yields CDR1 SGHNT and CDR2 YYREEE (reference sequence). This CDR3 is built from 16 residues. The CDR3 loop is CASSFAGAGKTGELFF. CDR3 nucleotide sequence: TGTGCCAGCAGCTTCGCCGGGGCGGGGAAAACCGGGGAGCTGTTTTTT.

As DNA, the CDR3 is TGTGCCAGCAGCTTAGCGAAGGACAGGCACGAGCAGTACTTC. It codes for CASSLAKDRHEQYF. The chain is built from TRBV7-6 and TRBJ2-7; 7 positions match TRBD1. The length of the CDR3 is 14 residues. Germline assignment: CDR1 SGHVS and CDR2 FNYEAQ. V was clipped by 0 bases and J by 5 bases; unmatched bases: 4.

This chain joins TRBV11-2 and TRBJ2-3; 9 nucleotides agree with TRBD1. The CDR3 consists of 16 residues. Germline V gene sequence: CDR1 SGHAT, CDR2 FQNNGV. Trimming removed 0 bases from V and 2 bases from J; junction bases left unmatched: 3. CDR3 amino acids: CASSLEWDRATDTQYF. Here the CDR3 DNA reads TGTGCCAGCAGCTTAGAATGGGACAGGGCCACAGATACGCAGTATTTT.

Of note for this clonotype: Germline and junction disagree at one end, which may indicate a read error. CDR3 protein: CASSSRTGSGHTF. CDR3 coding DNA: TGTGCCAGCAGCTCTCGGACGGGTTCTGGCCACACCTTC. The chain recombines TRBV7-9 with TRBJ1-2; D is unclear. This CDR3 contains 13 residues. Germline CDR1 SEHNR, CDR2 FQNEAQ (reference sequence). Complete variable domain (other parts from reference TRBV7-9 and TRBJ1-2): DTGVSQNPRHKITKRGQNVTFRCDPISEHNRLYWYRQTLGQGPEFLTYFQNEAQLEKSRLLSDRFSAERPKGSFSTLEIQRTEQGDSAMYLCASSSRTGSGHTFGSGTRLTVV.

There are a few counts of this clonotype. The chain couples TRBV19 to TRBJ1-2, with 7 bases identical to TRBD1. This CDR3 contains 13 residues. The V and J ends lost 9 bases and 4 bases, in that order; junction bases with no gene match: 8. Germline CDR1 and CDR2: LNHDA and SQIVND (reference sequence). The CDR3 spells CASQDRRGYGYTF. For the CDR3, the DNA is TGTGCCAGCCAGGACAGGCGGGGCTATGGCTACACCTTC.

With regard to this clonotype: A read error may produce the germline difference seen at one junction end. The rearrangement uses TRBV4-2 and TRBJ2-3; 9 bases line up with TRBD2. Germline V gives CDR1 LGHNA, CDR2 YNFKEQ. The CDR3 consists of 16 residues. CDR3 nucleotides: TGTGCCAGCAGCCAAGTGGGTAGCGGGGGCACAGAGACGCAGTATTTT. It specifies CASSQVGSGGTETQYF.

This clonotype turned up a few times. CDR3 in DNA: TGCAGTGCTAACTGGGACAGGGGTAGCAATCAGCCCCAGCATTTT. Translating gives CSANWDRGSNQPQHF. The gene calls are TRBV20-1 and TRBJ1-5, with TRBD1 identical over 10 bases. Trimming took 4 bases from V and 0 from J; bases not matched to a gene: 3. This CDR3 region has 15 residues. CDR1 and CDR2 (germline): DFQATT, SNEGSKA (reference sequence).

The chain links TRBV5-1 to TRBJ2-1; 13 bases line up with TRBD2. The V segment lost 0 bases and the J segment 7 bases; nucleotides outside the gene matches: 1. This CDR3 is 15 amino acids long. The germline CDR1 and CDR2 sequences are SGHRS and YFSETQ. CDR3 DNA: TGCGCCAGCAGCTTGGCGGGACTAGCGGGGAATGAGCAGTTCTTC. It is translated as CASSLAGLAGNEQFF.

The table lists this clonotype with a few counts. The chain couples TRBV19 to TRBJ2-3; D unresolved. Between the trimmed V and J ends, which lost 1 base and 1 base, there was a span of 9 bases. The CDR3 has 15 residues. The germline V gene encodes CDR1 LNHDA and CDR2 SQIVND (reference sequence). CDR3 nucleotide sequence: TGTGCCAGTAGTATAGGGATTTTGGGCACAGATACGCAGTATTTT. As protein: CASSIGILGTDTQYF. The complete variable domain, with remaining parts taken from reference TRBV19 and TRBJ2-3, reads DGGITQSPKYLFRKEGQNVTLSCEQNLNHDAMYWYRQDPGQGLRLIYYSQIVNDFQKGDIAEGYSVSREKKESFPLTVTSAQKNPTAFYLCASSIGILGTDTQYFGPGTRLTVL.

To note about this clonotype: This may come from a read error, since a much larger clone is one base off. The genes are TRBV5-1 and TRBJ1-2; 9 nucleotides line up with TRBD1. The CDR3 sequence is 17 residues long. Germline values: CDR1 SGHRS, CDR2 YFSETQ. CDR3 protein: CASILAPGQGTTYGYTF. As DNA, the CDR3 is TGCGCCAGCATCTTGGCTCCGGGACAGGGTACGACCTATGGCTACACCTTC.

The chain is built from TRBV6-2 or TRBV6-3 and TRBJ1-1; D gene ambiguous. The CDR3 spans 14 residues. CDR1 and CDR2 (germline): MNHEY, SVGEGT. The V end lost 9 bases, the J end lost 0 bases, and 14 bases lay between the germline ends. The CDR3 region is CASIPRSLNTEAFF. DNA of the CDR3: TGTGCCAGTATCCCGCGGAGCTTGAACACTGAAGCTTTCTTT.

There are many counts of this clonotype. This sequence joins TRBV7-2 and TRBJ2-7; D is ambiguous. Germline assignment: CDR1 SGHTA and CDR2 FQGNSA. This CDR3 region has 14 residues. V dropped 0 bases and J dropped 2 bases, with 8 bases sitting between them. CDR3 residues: CASSLAGLAYEQYF. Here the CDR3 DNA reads TGTGCCAGCAGCTTAGCGGGCCTTGCCTACGAGCAGTACTTC.

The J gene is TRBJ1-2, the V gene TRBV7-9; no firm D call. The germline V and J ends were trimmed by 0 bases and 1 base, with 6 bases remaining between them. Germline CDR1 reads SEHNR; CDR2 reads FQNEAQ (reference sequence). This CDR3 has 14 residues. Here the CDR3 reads CASSLAKINYGYTF. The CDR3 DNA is TGTGCCAGCAGCTTAGCGAAGATTAACTATGGCTACACCTTC.

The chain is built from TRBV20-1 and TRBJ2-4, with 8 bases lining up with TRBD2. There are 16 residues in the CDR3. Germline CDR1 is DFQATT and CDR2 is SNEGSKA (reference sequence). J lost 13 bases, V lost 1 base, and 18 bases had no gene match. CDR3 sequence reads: CSARVPGRAPHNEQYF. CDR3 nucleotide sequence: TGCAGTGCTAGAGTCCCCGGGAGGGCTCCACACAATGAGCAGTACTTC.

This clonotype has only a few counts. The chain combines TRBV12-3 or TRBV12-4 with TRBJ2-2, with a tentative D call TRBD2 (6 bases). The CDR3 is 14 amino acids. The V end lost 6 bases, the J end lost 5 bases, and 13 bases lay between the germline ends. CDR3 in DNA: TGTGCCAGCAGGTTGGGCGGGGATACCGGGGAGCTGTTTTTT. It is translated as CASRLGGDTGELFF.

CDR3 DNA sequence: TGTGCCAGCCGTCGGGGGGACTCCTACAATGAGCAGTTCTTC. It yields the protein CASRRGDSYNEQFF. The genes are TRBV7-2 and TRBJ2-1, with 7 bases lining up with TRBD2. CDR1 is SGHTA and CDR2 is FQGNSA in the germline V gene. J lost 0 bases, V lost 8 bases, and 4 bases had no gene match. The CDR3 spans 14 residues.

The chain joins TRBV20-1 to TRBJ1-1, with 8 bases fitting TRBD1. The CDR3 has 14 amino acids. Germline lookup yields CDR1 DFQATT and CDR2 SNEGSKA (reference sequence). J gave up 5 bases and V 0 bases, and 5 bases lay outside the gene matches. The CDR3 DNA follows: TGCAGTGCTAGAGATCTGACAGGGGAAACTGAAGCTTTCTTT. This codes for CSARDLTGETEAFF.

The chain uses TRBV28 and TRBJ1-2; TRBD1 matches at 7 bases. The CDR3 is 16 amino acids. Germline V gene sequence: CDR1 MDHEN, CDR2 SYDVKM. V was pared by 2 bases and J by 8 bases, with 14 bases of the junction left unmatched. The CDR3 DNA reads TGTGCCAGCAGTTTAGGGTGGGGGGGCGACAGGGACGGCTACACCTTC. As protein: CASSLGWGGDRDGYTF.

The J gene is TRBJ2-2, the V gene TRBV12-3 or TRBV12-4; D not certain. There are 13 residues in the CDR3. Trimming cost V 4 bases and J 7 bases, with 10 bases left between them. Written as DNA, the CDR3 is TGTGCCAGCAGTTGGCAACCCGGCGGGGAGCTGTTTTTT. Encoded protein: CASSWQPGGELFF.